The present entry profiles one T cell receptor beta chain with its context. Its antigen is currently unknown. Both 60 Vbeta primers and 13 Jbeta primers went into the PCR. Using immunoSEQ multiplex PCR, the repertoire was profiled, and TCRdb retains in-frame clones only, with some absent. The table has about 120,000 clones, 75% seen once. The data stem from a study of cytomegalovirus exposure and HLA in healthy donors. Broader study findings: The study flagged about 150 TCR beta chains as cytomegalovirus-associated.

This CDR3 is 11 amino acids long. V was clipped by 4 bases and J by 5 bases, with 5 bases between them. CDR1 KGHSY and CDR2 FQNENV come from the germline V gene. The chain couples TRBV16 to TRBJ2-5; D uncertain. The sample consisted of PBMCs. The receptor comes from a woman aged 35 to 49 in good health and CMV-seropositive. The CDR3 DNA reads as TGTGCCAGCAGCCCACACGAGACCCAGTACTTC. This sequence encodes CASSPHETQYF.